The entry that follows covers one T cell receptor (beta chain) sequence. Its antigen is not yet known. The record has no base qualities; no much larger clone is one base away. Whole blood was collected in K2EDTA tubes by collaborating institutions according to the institutions' own protocols. For TCRbeta analysis, collaborators shipped samples in one of three forms: frozen whole blood, isolated PBMCs, or DNA extracted from either of those sample types. From the cysteine through the phenylalanine, the CDR3 covers 14 amino acids. Only the CDR3 DNA stays, 42 bases, in frame from base 1. CDR1 SGHTA and CDR2 FQGNSA were looked up in the germline V gene. Ends trimmed: V by 6 bases, J by 4 bases; bases unmatched to a gene: 5. The sample comes from a study of blood T cell repertoires in COVID-19 (dated by TCRdb to the early 2020s). In the study overall: The collaborator samples originated in the United States, Italy and Spain and spanned the acute and convalescent phases of COVID-19. The material from the prospective study consisted of cDNA or gDNA derived from T cells, B-cell-depleted T cells, or PBMCs. The dataset comprised deeply sampled blood TCRbeta repertoires from subjects exposed to, actively infected with, or recovered from COVID-19. The repertoires were released in a freely available public database intended as a resource for research on the immune response to SARS-CoV-2. The samples were drawn from two sources: the first 160 participants of the ongoing ImmuneRACE study, and 1,200 or so subjects contributed by 6 global collaborators. A de-identified subject ID, COVID-19 status, age in years and sex were almost always included in the sample metadata. Where available, HLA class I and class II types were taken from metadata supplied by the sample provider and were not determined by assay-based typing.

The immunoSEQ Assay, a bias-controlled multiplex PCR, was used to amplify TCRbeta CDR3 regions from genomic DNA. As for the authors' bioinformatics: Nucleated cell counts per sample were estimated from amplification of reference gene primers within the assay. To quantify the absolute abundance of each unique TCRbeta CDR3 rearrangement, sequence reads were collapsed and filtered. For each sample, productive Simpson clonality was calculated as the square root of Simpson's diversity index across productive rearrangements. What TCRdb holds here is the immuneACCESS table cut down to in-frame rearrangements. Part of the clones is not present; checked against another copy, under half of the missing clones reflect an unresolved V gene, and the others are unexplained. The V and J calls and clone size are taken from that table; D and trimming were inferred from the DNA. The sample yields about 310,000 clones; roughly 84% were counted once. In total, the top ten clones hold 1% of the sample.

What the authors observed across the whole study: The quantity of clinical and demographic metadata differed by source and by participant and was supplied without curation.

The sequence was collected from a man aged 45-65 years with active or convalescent COVID-19. Recombination joined TRBV7-2 with TRBJ1-4; 7 central bases correspond to TRBD1. Sequencing input: peripheral blood. CDR3 region: CASRGRDSNEKLFF. The bases are TGTGCCAGCAGGGGGCGGGACAGTAATGAAAAACTGTTTTTT.